Presented here are 14 T cell receptor beta chains from one specimen sequenced in a study of cytomegalovirus exposure and HLA in healthy donors. Amplification used 60 Vbeta primers and 13 Jbeta primers. TCRdb keeps only in-frame clones here, not all; method: immunoSEQ multiplex PCR. Among 200,000 or so clones listed, around 77% were seen once. Sequencing was carried out using PBMCs. These receptors were collected from a woman aged 30 to 39 in good health and CMV-seronegative.

Comment on this clone: Its ends do not fully match the called genes, so a read error is possible. The CDR3: CSSRTGQNEQYF. The CDR3 DNA follows: TGTTCCAGCAGAACAGGACAGAACGAGCAGTACTTC. V is TRBV7-9 and J is TRBJ2-5, with D perhaps TRBD1 (6 bases). The tail of the sequence fits TRBJ2-7 better, so the J call may be wrong. The CDR3 length is 12 residues. Germline lookup yields CDR1 SEHNR and CDR2 FQNEAQ (reference sequence).

As DNA, the CDR3 is TGTGCCAGCAGCGGCGGGACAGGGGGCGTGGGCCATGAGCAGTTCTTC. Translation gives CASSGGTGGVGHEQFF. The chain recombines TRBV9 with TRBJ2-1; TRBD1 agrees at 12 bases. The V segment lost 3 bases and the J segment 8 bases; nucleotides outside the gene matches: 9. CDR1 SGDLS and CDR2 YYNGEE come from the germline V gene. The CDR3 contains 16 residues. The whole variable domain, remainder taken from reference TRBV9 and TRBJ2-1, is DSGVTQTPKHLITATGQRVTLRCSPRSGDLSVYWYQQSLDQGLQFLIQYYNGEERAKGNILERFSAQQFPDLHSELNLSSLELGDSALYFCASSGGTGGVGHEQFFGPGTRLTVL.

The rearrangement joins TRBV4-2 to TRBJ2-1, with D tentatively TRBD1 (6 bases). V lost 1 base and J 6 bases, leaving 13 bases between the germline ends. From germline, CDR1 is LGHNA and CDR2 YNFKEQ. The CDR3 is 15 amino acids. CDR3: CASSQAQGSGNEQFF. The DNA for the CDR3 is TGTGCCAGCAGCCAAGCACAGGGAAGTGGCAATGAGCAGTTCTTC.

This clone was seen a single time. The chain joins TRBV6-5 to TRBJ1-4; a possible D gene is TRBD1 (6 bases). V dropped 0 bases and J dropped 7 bases, with 12 bases sitting between them. CDR1 is MNHEY, CDR2 SVGAGI, per germline. The CDR3 totals 15 residues. CDR3 nucleotides: TGTGCCAGCAGTTACTCGGGGGGGGCAGGTGAAAAACTGTTTTTT. Protein: CASSYSGGAGEKLFF.

V gene TRBV10-3 combines with J gene TRBJ2-7, with D possibly being TRBD1 (6 bases). This CDR3 has 12 amino acids. V was trimmed by 10 bases and J by 7 bases, leaving 17 bases between them. CDR1 is ENHRY and CDR2 is SYGVKD in the germline V gene. The CDR3 coding sequence is TGTGCCACCAGCCCCAGTCAGGGGGAGCAGTACTTC. Amino acids: CATSPSQGEQYF.

The V and J genes are TRBV10-2 and TRBJ2-3; 11 nucleotides agree with TRBD2. With 6 bases clipped from V and 4 bases from J, the junction kept 9 bases outside the gene matches. The CDR3 loop spans 16 amino acids. Germline CDR1 reads WSHSY; CDR2 reads SAAADI. The CDR3 loop reads CASRETSGKEADTQYF. The CDR3 coding sequence is TGCGCCAGCAGGGAGACTAGCGGGAAAGAGGCAGATACGCAGTATTTT.

This clone came up a few times. The germline gene is not matched at one end of the junction; a read error may be the cause. The chain joins TRBV5-1 to TRBJ2-2, with D tentatively TRBD1 (6 bases). Per germline, CDR1 SGHRS and CDR2 YFSETQ. This CDR3 spans 15 amino acids. CDR3 sequence (DNA): TGCGCCAGCATCTTGGACAGTGGGGAGACCGGGGAGCTGTTTTTT. As protein: CASILDSGETGELFF.

This chain connects TRBV9 to TRBJ2-3; TRBD2 aligns across 11 bases. The V gene end was trimmed by 4 bases and the J gene end by 1 base; junction bases not matched to a gene: 8. Germline V gene sequence: CDR1 SGDLS, CDR2 YYNGEE. The CDR3 sequence is 17 residues long. Here the CDR3 reads CASSFGGGLAGTDTQYF. As DNA, the CDR3 is TGTGCCAGCAGCTTCGGAGGGGGACTAGCGGGCACAGATACGCAGTATTTT.

The rearrangement uses TRBV5-1 and TRBJ2-4; D perhaps matches TRBD1 (6 bases). Germline CDR1 reads SGHRS; CDR2 reads YFSETQ. This CDR3 is built from 14 residues. V lost 2 bases and J 7 bases, leaving 13 bases between the germline ends. CDR3: CASSFGGWKNIQYF. DNA of the CDR3: TGCGCCAGCAGCTTTGGGGGCTGGAAGAACATTCAGTACTTC.

The genes are TRBV5-1 and TRBJ2-5, with a possible D match to TRBD2 (5 bases). Between the trimmed V and J ends, which lost 4 bases and 1 base, there was a span of 14 bases. CDR1 SGHRS and CDR2 YFSETQ come from the germline V gene. CDR3 length: 15 amino acids. The CDR3 region has the DNA TGCGCCAGCAGCCTGCAAACGGGGTCCCAAGAGACCCAGTACTTC. This gives the protein CASSLQTGSQETQYF.

The CDR3 here is CASSYLGTAYNEQFF. CDR3 coding DNA: TGTGCCAGCAGTTACCTCGGGACTGCATACAATGAGCAGTTCTTC. This chain links TRBV6-5 with TRBJ2-1; possible D gene TRBD2, 6 bases. Germline CDR1 and CDR2: MNHEY and SVGAGI. V was trimmed by 2 bases and J by 4 bases, leaving 12 bases between them. The CDR3 is 15 residues long.

The V gene is TRBV5-8, the J gene TRBJ2-1, with D perhaps matching TRBD1 (5 bases). Germline V gene data show CDR1 as SGHTS and CDR2 as YDEGEE. This CDR3 spans 15 amino acids. V gave up 0 bases and J gave up 2 bases, with 9 bases separating them. As DNA, the CDR3 is TGTGCCAGCAGCTTGGGGTCAGGGCCCTACAATGAGCAGTTCTTC. Its translation is CASSLGSGPYNEQFF.

The CDR3 sequence: CASTLPSTDTQYF. CDR3 nucleotides: TGTGCCAGCACCCTACCAAGCACAGATACGCAGTATTTT. This rearrangement joins TRBV6-6 to TRBJ2-3, with unresolved D. Trimming removed 7 bases from V and 0 bases from J, with 8 bases in between. The CDR3 runs to 13 residues. Germline CDR1 and CDR2: MNHNY and SVGAGI (reference sequence).

The rearrangement links TRBV5-6 to TRBJ1-2; TRBD1 might be the D (5 bases). Per germline, CDR1 SGHDT and CDR2 YYEEEE. CDR3 length equals 15 residues. The V end lost 0 bases, the J end lost 7 bases, and 16 bases lay between the germline ends. CDR3 bases: TGTGCCAGCAGCTTGGCATTGGGGGGGAATCGTGGCTACACCTTC. It yields the protein CASSLALGGNRGYTF.